This entry concerns a single T cell receptor beta chain. What it recognizes is unknown. The sample is drawn from a study of a mutant IDH1 vaccine in newly diagnosed glioma. Study summary: Prior therapy was radiotherapy, temozolomide, or both; most received both.

Using immunoSEQ multiplex PCR, the repertoire was profiled, and TCRdb retains in-frame clones only, with some absent. The data show tens of thousands of clones, approximately 80% seen once. Time point of the sample: week 5, during vaccination. Each dose delivered 300 ug of mutant IDH1 20-mer peptide subcutaneously with imiquimod. The germline V and J ends were trimmed by 5 bases and 5 bases, with 10 bases remaining between them. This CDR3 comprises 13 residues. CDR1 and CDR2 (germline): LGHNT, FRNRAP. The specimen comprised PBMCs, sampled from a glioma patient whose treatment included an IDH1 peptide vaccine. The chain couples TRBV12-5 to TRBJ2-1; D not resolved. The TCR originated in a woman aged 18-30 years with glioma. Some clones in this sample may be carry-over from other donors' samples. The CDR3: CASGPRTDNEQFF. The CDR3 nucleotides are TGTGCTAGTGGTCCCCGGACCGACAATGAGCAGTTCTTC.